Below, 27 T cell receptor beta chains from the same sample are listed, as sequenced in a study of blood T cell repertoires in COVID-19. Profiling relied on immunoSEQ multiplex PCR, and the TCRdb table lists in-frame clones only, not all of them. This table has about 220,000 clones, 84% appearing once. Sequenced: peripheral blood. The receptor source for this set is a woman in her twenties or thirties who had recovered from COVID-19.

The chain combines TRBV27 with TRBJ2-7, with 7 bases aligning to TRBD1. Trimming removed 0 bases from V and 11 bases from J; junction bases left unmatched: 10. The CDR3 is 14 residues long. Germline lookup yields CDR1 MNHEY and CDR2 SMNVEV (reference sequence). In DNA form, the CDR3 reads TGTGCCAGCAGTTTATCGAAGGGGGCGTTTGATGAGTACTTC. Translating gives CASSLSKGAFDEYF.

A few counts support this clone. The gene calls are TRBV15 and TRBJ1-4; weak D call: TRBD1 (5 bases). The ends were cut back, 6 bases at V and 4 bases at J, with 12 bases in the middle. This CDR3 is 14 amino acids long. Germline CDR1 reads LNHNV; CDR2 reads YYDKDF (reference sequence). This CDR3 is CATSRQGSNEKLFF. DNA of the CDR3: TGTGCCACCAGTAGGCAGGGAAGTAATGAAAAACTGTTTTTT.

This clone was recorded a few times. This CDR3 is CAISAQQGYGNTIYF. The DNA of the CDR3 is TGTGCCATCAGTGCACAACAGGGCTACGGAAACACCATATATTTT. V usage is TRBV10-3 and J usage is TRBJ1-3, with D possibly being TRBD1 (6 bases). CDR3 size: 15 residues. Germline loops: CDR1 ENHRY, CDR2 SYGVKD. Trimming stripped 4 bases from V and 4 bases from J, with 14 bases between.

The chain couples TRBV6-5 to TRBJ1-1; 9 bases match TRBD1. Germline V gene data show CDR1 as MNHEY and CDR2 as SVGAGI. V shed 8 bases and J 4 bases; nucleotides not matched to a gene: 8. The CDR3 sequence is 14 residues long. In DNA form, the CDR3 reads TGTGCCAGCTACCGGGGACAGGGTACCACTGAAGCTTTCTTT. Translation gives CASYRGQGTTEAFF.

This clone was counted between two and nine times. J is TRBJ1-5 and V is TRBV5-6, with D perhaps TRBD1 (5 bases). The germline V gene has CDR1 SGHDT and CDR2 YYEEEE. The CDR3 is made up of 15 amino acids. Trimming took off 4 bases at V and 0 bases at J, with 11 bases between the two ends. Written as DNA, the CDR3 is TGTGCCAGCAGCCCGGACGGGGGTAGCAATCAGCCCCAGCATTTT. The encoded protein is CASSPDGGSNQPQHF.

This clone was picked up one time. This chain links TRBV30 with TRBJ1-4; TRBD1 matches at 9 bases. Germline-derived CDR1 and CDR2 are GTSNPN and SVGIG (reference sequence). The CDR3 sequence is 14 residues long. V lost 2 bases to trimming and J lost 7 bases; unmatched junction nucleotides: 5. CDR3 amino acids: CAWSRTGVGEKLFF. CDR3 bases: TGTGCCTGGAGTAGGACAGGGGTGGGTGAAAAACTGTTTTTT.

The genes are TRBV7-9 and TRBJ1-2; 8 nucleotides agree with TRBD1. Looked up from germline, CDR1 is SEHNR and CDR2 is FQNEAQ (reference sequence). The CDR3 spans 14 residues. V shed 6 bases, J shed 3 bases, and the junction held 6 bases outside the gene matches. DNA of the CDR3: TGTGCCAGCAGGCCAGGGGGCCTTTACTATGGCTACACCTTC. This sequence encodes CASRPGGLYYGYTF.

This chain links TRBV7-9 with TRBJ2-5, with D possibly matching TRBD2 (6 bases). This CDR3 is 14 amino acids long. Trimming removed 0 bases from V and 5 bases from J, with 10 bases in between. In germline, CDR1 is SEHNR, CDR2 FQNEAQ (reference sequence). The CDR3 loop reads CASSLAGGMETQYF. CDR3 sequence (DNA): TGTGCCAGCAGCTTAGCGGGCGGGATGGAGACCCAGTACTTC.

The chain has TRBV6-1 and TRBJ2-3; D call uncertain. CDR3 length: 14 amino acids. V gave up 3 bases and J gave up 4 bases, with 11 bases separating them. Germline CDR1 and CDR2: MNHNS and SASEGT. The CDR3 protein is CASSEARYPDTQYF. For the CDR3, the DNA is TGTGCCAGCAGTGAGGCCAGGTACCCAGATACGCAGTATTTT.

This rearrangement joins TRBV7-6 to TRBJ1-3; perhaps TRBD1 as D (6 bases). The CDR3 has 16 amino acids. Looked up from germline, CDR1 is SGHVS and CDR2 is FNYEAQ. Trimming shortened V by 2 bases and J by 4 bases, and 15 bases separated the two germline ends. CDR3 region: CASSLRTQGSGNTIYF. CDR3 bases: TGTGCCAGCAGCTTACGCACACAGGGTTCCGGAAACACCATATATTTT. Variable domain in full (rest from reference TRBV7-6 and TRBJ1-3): GAGVSQSPRYKVTKRGQDVALRCDPISGHVSLYWYRQALGQGPEFLTYFNYEAQQDKSGLPNDRFSAERPEGSISTLTIQRTEQRDSAMYRCASSLRTQGSGNTIYFGEGSWLTVV.

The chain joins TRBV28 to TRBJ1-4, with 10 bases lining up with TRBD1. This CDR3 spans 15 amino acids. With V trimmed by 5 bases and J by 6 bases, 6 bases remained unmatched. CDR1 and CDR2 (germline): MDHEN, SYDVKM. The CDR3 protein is CASSTPGTGDEKLFF. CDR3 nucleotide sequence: TGTGCCAGCAGTACCCCCGGGACAGGGGATGAAAAACTGTTTTTT.

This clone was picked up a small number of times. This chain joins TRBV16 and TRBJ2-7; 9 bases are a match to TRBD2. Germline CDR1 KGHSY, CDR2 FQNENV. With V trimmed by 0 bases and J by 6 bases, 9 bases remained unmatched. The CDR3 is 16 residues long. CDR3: CASSQSWTSEPSEQYF. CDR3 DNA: TGTGCCAGCAGCCAATCCTGGACTAGCGAACCCTCCGAGCAGTACTTC. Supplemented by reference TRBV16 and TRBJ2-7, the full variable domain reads GEEVAQTPKHLVRGEGQKAKLYCAPIKGHSYVFWYQQVLKNEFKFLISFQNENVFDETGMPKERFSAKCLPNSPCSLEIQATKLEDSAVYFCASSQSWTSEPSEQYFGPGTRLTVT.

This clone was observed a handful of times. Here the CDR3 DNA reads TGTGCCAGCAGTGAAGCGACAGGGAGCTCCTACGAGCAGTACTTC. Protein sequence: CASSEATGSSYEQYF. This sequence joins TRBV6-1 and TRBJ2-7; 7 nucleotides line up with TRBD1. CDR1 and CDR2 from the germline V gene are MNHNS and SASEGT. The CDR3 spans 15 residues. The V segment lost 0 bases and the J segment 0 bases; nucleotides outside the gene matches: 2.

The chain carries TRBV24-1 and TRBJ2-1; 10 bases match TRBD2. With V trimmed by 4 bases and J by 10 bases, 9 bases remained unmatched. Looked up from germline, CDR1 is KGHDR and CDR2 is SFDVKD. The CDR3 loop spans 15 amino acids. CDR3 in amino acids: CATSDPSGSGEEQFF. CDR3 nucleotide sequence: TGTGCCACCAGTGACCCTAGCGGGAGTGGTGAGGAGCAGTTCTTC.

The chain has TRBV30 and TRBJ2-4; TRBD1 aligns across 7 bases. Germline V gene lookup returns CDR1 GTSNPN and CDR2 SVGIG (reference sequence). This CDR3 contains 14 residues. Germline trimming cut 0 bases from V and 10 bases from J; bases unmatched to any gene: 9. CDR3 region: CAWSVVNPQGIQYF. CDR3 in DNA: TGTGCCTGGAGTGTTGTGAACCCACAGGGGATTCAGTACTTC.

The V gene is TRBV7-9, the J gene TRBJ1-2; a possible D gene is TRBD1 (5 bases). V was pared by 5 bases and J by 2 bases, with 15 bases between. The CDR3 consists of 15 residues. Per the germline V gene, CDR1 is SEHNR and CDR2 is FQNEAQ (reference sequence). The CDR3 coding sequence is TGTGCCAGCAGCCGAATGGGACTAACGAACTATGGCTACACCTTC. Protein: CASSRMGLTNYGYTF.

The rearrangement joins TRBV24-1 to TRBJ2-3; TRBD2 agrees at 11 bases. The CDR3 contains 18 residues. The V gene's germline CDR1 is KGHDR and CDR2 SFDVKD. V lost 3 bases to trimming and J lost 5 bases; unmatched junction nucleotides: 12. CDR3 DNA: TGTGCCACCAGTGATACTAGCGGGAGAACGGGACGGATAGATACGCAGTATTTT. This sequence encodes CATSDTSGRTGRIDTQYF.

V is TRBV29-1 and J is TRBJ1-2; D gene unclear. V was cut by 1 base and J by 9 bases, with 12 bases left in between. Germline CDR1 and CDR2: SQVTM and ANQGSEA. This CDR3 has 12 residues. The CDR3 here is CSVEGDPRSYTF. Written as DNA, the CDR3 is TGCAGCGTTGAAGGAGACCCCAGGAGCTACACCTTC.

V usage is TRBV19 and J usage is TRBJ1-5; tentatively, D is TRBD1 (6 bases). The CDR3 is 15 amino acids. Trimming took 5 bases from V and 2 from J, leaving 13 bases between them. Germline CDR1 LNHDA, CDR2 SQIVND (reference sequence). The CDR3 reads CASSGRAGGNQPQHF. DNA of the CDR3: TGTGCCAGTAGTGGGAGGGCAGGGGGCAATCAGCCCCAGCATTTT.

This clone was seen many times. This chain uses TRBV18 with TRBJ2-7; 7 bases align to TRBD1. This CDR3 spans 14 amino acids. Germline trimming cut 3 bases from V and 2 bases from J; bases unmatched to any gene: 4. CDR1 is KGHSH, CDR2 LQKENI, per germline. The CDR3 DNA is TGTGCCAGCTCACCCTCGACAGGGCCCTACGAGCAGTACTTC. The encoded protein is CASSPSTGPYEQYF.

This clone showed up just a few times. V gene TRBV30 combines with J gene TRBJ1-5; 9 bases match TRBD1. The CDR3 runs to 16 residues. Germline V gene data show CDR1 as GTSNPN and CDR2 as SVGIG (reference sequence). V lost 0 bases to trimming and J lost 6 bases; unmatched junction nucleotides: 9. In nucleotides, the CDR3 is TGTGCCTGGAGTGTACACAGGGGGCTAATGGGTCAGCCCCAGCATTTT. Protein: CAWSVHRGLMGQPQHF. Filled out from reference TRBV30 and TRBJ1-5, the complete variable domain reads SQTIHQWPATLVQPVGSPLSLECTVEGTSNPNLYWYRQAAGRGLQLLFYSVGIGQISSEVPQNLSASRPQDRQFILSSKKLLLSDSGFYLCAWSVHRGLMGQPQHFGDGTRLSIL.

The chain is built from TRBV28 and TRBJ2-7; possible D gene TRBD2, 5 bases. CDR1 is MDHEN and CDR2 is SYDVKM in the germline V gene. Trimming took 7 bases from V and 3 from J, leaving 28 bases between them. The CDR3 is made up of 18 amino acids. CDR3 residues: CASNSPGESRGRDYEQYF. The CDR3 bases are TGTGCCAGCAACTCACCCGGGGAATCCCGCGGGCGAGACTACGAGCAGTACTTC.

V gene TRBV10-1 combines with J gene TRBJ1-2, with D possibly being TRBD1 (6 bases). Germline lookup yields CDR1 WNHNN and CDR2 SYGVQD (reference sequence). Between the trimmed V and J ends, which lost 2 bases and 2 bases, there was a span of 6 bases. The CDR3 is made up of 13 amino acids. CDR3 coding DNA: TGCGCCAGCAGTGAGACAGGGAACTATGGCTACACCTTC. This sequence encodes CASSETGNYGYTF.

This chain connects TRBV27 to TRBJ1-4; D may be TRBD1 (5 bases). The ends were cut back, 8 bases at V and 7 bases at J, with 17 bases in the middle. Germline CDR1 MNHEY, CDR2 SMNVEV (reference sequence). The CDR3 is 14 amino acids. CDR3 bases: TGTGCCAGCTCAAAAGGGGCCTACGTTGAAAAACTGTTTTTT. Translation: CASSKGAYVEKLFF.

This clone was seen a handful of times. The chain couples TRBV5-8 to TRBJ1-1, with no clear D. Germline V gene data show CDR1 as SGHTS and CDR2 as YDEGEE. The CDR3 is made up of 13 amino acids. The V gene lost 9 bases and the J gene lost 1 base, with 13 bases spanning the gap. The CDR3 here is CATNPGANTEAFF. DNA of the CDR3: TGTGCCACCAACCCTGGAGCGAACACTGAAGCTTTCTTT.

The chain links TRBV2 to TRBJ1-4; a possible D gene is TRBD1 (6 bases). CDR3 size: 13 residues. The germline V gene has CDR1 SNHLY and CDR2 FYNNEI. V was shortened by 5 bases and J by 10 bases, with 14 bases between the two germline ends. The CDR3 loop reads CASSLNREGKLFF. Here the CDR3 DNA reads TGTGCCAGCAGTTTAAACAGGGAAGGAAAACTGTTTTTT.

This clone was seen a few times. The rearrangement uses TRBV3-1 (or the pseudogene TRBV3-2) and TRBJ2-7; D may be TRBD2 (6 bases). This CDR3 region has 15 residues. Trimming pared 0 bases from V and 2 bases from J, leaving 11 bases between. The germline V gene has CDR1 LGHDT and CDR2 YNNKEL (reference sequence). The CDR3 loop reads CASSQDRDFTYEQYF. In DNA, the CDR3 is TGTGCCAGCAGCCAAGATCGGGACTTTACCTACGAGCAGTACTTC.